These 10 T cell receptor beta chains were sequenced from one sample in a study of post-analysis software for immune sequencing data. Study observations and caveats: Included in a set of about 5 TRBV segments more frequent in patients than controls were TRBV5-6, TRBV5-1 and TRBV20-1.

These receptors' targets are unknown. Presence of unique molecular identifiers characterized the TCR beta cDNA libraries. TCRdb reanalysed the PCR reads using MiXCR and keeps one entry per CDR3 protein. The sample has approximately 150,000 distinct CDR3 sequences, roughly 31% seen once. The source material was blood. These receptors all stem from a girl aged 5-17 years with multiple sclerosis.

About this clonotype itself: A much larger clone is a single base away; this may be a read error. The chain combines TRBV7-8 with TRBJ2-7; 7 bases map to TRBD2. This CDR3 is 14 amino acids long. CDR1 SGHVS and CDR2 FQNEAQ come from the germline V gene. The CDR3 coding sequence is TGTGCCAACAGCCTACGGCTAGCGGCCTACGAGCAGTACTTC. Its protein is CANSLRLAAYEQYF.

The chain couples TRBV28 to TRBJ1-2; the match to TRBD1 covers 11 bases. The CDR3 runs 18 residues. The germline CDR1 and CDR2 sequences are MDHEN and SYDVKM. Trimming removed 0 bases from V and 4 bases from J; junction bases left unmatched: 10. CDR3 DNA: TGTGCCAGCAGTTTATGGGGCGGGACAGGGGGTGCCACCTATGGCTACACCTTC. Translating it yields CASSLWGGTGGATYGYTF.

This clonotype has ten or more counts. CDR3 region: CASSQAPNYGYTF. The CDR3 coding sequence is TGCGCCAGCAGCCAGGCGCCCAACTATGGCTACACCTTC. The chain joins TRBV4-1 to TRBJ1-2; D remains unclear. The CDR3 is 13 amino acids. Germline V gene data show CDR1 as MGHRA and CDR2 as YSYEKL. Trimming stripped 3 bases from V and 2 bases from J, with 7 bases between.

This clonotype is labeled as medium-sized. The V and J genes are TRBV6-5 and TRBJ2-7; 7 bases are shared with TRBD1. V shed 6 bases and J 3 bases; nucleotides not matched to a gene: 17. The CDR3 contains 17 residues. The V gene's germline CDR1 is MNHEY and CDR2 SVGAGI. The CDR3 reads CASSTAATGYPSYEQYF. The CDR3 nucleotides read TGTGCCAGCAGCACCGCCGCGACAGGGTACCCAAGCTACGAGCAGTACTTC.

A remark on this clonotype: Possible read error: a much larger clone is one base away. The DNA for the CDR3 is TGCAGCGGTGGGCACAGGGTAAATGGCTACACCTTC. This sequence encodes CSGGHRVNGYTF. This chain joins TRBV29-1 and TRBJ1-2, with D possibly TRBD1 on 6 matching bases. The CDR3 extends over 12 amino acids. The ends were cut back, 7 bases at V and 6 bases at J, with 15 bases in the middle. Germline values: CDR1 SQVTM, CDR2 ANQGSEA.

The chain combines TRBV3-1 with TRBJ2-7; unclear D gene. The V gene's germline CDR1 is LGHDT and CDR2 YNNKEL (reference sequence). This CDR3 contains 17 residues. Trimming cost V 2 bases and J 4 bases, with 21 bases left between them. The CDR3 bases are TGTGCCAGCAGCCAACAATCTTCCGGTTATCCCCAGTACGAGCAGTACTTC. Translating gives CASSQQSSGYPQYEQYF.

This clonotype was seen once. This may be a read error, as it is one base from a much larger clone. The chain has TRBV12-5 and TRBJ2-1; 12 positions match TRBD2. With the DNA end fitting TRBJ2-7 better, the J assignment may be wrong. The CDR3 length is 17 residues. Germline V gene lookup returns CDR1 LGHNT and CDR2 FRNRAP. Here the CDR3 DNA reads TGTGCTAGTGGCCAGACTAGCGGGAGTATGATGGACAATGAGCAGTACTTC. Amino acids: CASGQTSGSMMDNEQYF.

The rearrangement links TRBV7-8 to TRBJ2-3, with TRBD2 matching over 8 bases. After removal of 5 bases from V and 0 bases from J, the junction contained 10 bases not matched to a gene. The germline V gene has CDR1 SGHVS and CDR2 FQNEAQ. The CDR3 is 17 residues long. CDR3 DNA: TGTGCCAGCAGCCCGGAACAGGGACTAGTAAGCACAGATACGCAGTATTTT. Its protein product is CASSPEQGLVSTDTQYF. Drawing the rest from reference TRBV7-8 and TRBJ2-3, the complete variable domain is GAGVSQSPRYKVAKRGQDVALRCDPISGHVSLFWYQQALGQGPEFLTYFQNEAQLDKSGLPSDRFFAERPEGSVSTLKIQRTQQEDSAVYLCASSPEQGLVSTDTQYFGPGTRLTVL.

There are a few counts of this clonotype. A much larger clone lies one base from this, so it may be a read error. This chain's CDR3 is CASSPPRATGTQYF. Written as DNA, the CDR3 is TGTGCCAGCAGCCCTCCCAGGGCAACAGGGACCCAGTACTTC. The chain recombines TRBV7-6 with TRBJ2-5, with D perhaps matching TRBD1 (5 bases). The CDR3 sequence is 14 residues long. V was clipped by 5 bases and J by 7 bases, with 17 bases between them. The germline V gene has CDR1 SGHVS and CDR2 FNYEAQ.

This clonotype occurred once. Since a much larger clone is just one base distant, this may be a read error. V usage is TRBV28 and J usage is TRBJ2-5; D remains ambiguous. The J call may not be correct, given that the DNA end is closer to TRBJ2-7. Germline V CDR1 and CDR2: MDHEN, SYDVKM. The CDR3 runs to 15 residues. The CDR3 bases are TGTGCCAGCGGTTTATCGATAGGGCAAACCTACGAGCAGTACTTC. Its translation is CASGLSIGQTYEQYF.